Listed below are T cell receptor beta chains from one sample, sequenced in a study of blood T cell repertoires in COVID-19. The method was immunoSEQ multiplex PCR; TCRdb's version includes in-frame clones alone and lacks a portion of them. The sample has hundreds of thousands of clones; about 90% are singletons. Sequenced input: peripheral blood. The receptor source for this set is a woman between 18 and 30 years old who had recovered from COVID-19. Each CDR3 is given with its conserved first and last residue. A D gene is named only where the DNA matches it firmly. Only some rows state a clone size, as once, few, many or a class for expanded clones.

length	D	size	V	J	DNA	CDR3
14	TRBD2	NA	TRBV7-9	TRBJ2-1	TGTGCCAGCAGCTTAGCCCCCACTAGCGGTGAGCAGTTCTTC	CASSLAPTSGEQFF
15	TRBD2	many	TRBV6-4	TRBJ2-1	TGTGCCAGCAGTGACTCGACTAGCGGGAGCTTTGAGCAGTTCTTC	CASSDSTSGSFEQFF
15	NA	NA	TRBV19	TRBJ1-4	TGTGCCAGTAGTATCGGAGGGTGGGCTAATGAAAAACTGTTTTTT	CASSIGGWANEKLFF
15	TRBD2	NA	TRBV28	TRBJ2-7	TGTGCCAGCAGTGGGCTAGCGGTCGGATCCAGGGAGCAGTACTTC	CASSGLAVGSREQYF
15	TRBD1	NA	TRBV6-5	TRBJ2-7	TGTGCCAGCAGAGCCGGGACAGGGGTTTTCTACGAGCAGTACTTC	CASRAGTGVFYEQYF
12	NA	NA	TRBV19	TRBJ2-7	TGTGCCAGTAGTATACTGGGCGGGGAGCAGTACTTC	CASSILGGEQYF
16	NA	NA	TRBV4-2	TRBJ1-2	TGTGCCAGCAGCCAAGATGAGGAACCCAGGACATATGGCTACACCTTC	CASSQDEEPRTYGYTF
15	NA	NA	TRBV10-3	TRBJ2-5	TGTGCCATCAGTGAGCGGGAGCAGGCTAGGGAGACCCAGTACTTC	CAISEREQARETQYF
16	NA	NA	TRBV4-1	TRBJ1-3	TGCGCCAGCAGCCAAGTAGTGGGGGGTACTGGAAACACCATATATTTT	CASSQVVGGTGNTIYF
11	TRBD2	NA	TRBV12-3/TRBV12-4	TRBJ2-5	TGTGCCAGCAGTTCGGGAGGGGCCCAGTACTTC	CASSSGGAQYF
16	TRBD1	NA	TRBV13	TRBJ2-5	TGTGCCAGCAGCTTAAACCCGTCGGGACAGCAAGAGACCCAGTACTTC	CASSLNPSGQQETQYF
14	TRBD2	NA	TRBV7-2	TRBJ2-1	TGTGCCAGCAGCTTAAGCGGGATAGGATTTGAGCAGTTCTTC	CASSLSGIGFEQFF
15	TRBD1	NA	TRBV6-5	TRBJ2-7	TGTGCCAGCAGAACTGGGACAGCTCCCTCCTACGAGCAGTACTTC	CASRTGTAPSYEQYF
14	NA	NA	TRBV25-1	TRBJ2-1	TGTGCCAGCAGATCTATAGAGGCGGGCAATGAGCAGTTCTTC	CASRSIEAGNEQFF
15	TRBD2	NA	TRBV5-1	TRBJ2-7	TGCGCCAGCAGCTTGGATATGGGACTAGCTGCCGAGCAGTACTTC	CASSLDMGLAAEQYF
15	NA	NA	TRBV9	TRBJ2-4	TGTGCCAGCAGCATGCCCATCGGGGGCAAAAACATTCAGTACTTC	CASSMPIGGKNIQYF
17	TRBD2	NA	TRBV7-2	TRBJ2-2	TGTGCCAGCAGCTTGCCTAGCGGGAGACGTTTTACCGGGGAGCTGTTTTTT	CASSLPSGRRFTGELFF